The 13 T cell receptor beta chains below all came from one sample that was sequenced in a study of tumor-infiltrating lymphocytes in primary liver carcinoma. Co-extraction of RNA and DNA was performed on about 19-33 mg of unsorted bulk tissue. The investigators made TCR beta cDNA from around 540 ng total RNA, using a constant-region primer. Generation of the TCR beta libraries relied on three nested multiplex PCR rounds using slightly modified ARM-PCR. Primers for the first two PCR rounds were TRBV1-TRBV30 forward primers and a C-beta reverse primer (around 10 cycles per round). TCRdb analysed the multiplex PCR reads with MiXCR anew, one entry per CDR3 protein. The table lists some 94,000 distinct CDR3 sequences, 55% to 70% of them singletons. Sequencing was done on a sample of liver tumor tissue from sampling region 5. Subset denoted: tumor region T5, tumor centre. These receptors were collected from a woman aged 60 to 75 with primary liver carcinoma and hepatitis B virus infection.

The V and J genes are TRBV10-3 and TRBJ1-4; no clear D. The CDR3 runs to 15 residues. Trimming removed 3 bases from V and 14 bases from J, with 22 bases in between. Per germline, CDR1 ENHRY and CDR2 SYGVKD. The chain's CDR3 is CAISDAGSTNERLFF. The CDR3 coding sequence is TGTGCCATCAGTGATGCCGGTTCGACTAATGAAAGGCTGTTTTTT.

As for this clonotype: Being one base from a much bigger clone, this may be a read error. The rearrangement joins TRBV28 to TRBJ2-5; D could derive from TRBD1 or TRBD2 (5 bases each). Germline lookup yields CDR1 MDHEN and CDR2 SYDVKM. V was shortened by 6 bases and J by 4 bases, with 15 bases between the two germline ends. The CDR3 is 14 residues long. CDR3 DNA sequence: TGTGCCAGCAGGAGGGACCTTGGACCAGAGACCCAGTACTTC. The encoded protein is CASRRDLGPETQYF.

This clonotype was seen only once. No conserved phenylalanine or tryptophan ends this CDR3, so it is likely a read error. It is unclear where the CDR3 begins or ends on the DNA, so no DNA is shown, and the CDR3 is as TCRdb lists it. V and J are TRBV12-3 or TRBV12-4 and TRBJ2-1; the DNA was not used to check the table's D call, TRBD2. The CDR3 has 16 residues if both end residues are counted. CDR3 in amino acids: CATSSPGGRPLNERFL.

The rearrangement joins TRBV20-1 to TRBJ2-1, with D possibly matching TRBD1 (5 bases). Germline lookup yields CDR1 DFQATT and CDR2 SNEGSKA (reference sequence). Trimming cost V 4 bases and J 7 bases, with 11 bases left between them. This CDR3 has 12 amino acids. CDR3 sequence: CSAKTGVNEQFF. CDR3 bases: TGCAGTGCTAAAACAGGTGTAAATGAGCAGTTCTTC.

The chain recombines TRBV7-9 with TRBJ1-1; 7 bases align to TRBD1. The junction had 3 bases not matched to a gene; V was cut back by 5 bases and J by 0 bases. The CDR3 runs to 14 residues. Germline lookup yields CDR1 SEHNR and CDR2 FQNEAQ (reference sequence). The CDR3, as DNA: TGTGCCAGCAGCCCGCAGGGGGTGAACACTGAAGCTTTCTTT. This gives the protein CASSPQGVNTEAFF.

As concerns this clonotype: Without the conserved terminal phenylalanine or tryptophan, this CDR3 likely stems from a read error. This chain uses TRBV11-2 with TRBJ2-7; either TRBD1 or TRBD2 may supply D (5 bases each). From germline, CDR1 is SGHAT and CDR2 FQNNGV. The CDR3 contains 14 residues. The CDR3 nucleotides are TGTGGCAGCAGCTTTGGGGGAGCTAGTTACGAGCAGTACCTC. This sequence encodes CGSSFGGASYEQYL.

This clonotype was seen a few times. Given a much more abundant clone one base away, this may be a read error. The genes are TRBV10-3 and TRBJ1-1; D is undetermined. Germline V lookup: CDR1 ENHRY, CDR2 SYGVKD. The CDR3 runs 14 residues. DNA of the CDR3: TGTGCCACCGGGGTAGGTCTCCAGTACGCTGAAACTTTCTTT. This encodes CATGVGLQYAETFF.

V usage is TRBV25-1 and J usage is TRBJ2-1, with 12 nucleotides matching TRBD2. After removal of 2 bases from V and 9 bases from J, the junction contained 23 bases not matched to a gene. Germline values: CDR1 MGHDK, CDR2 SYGVNS. There are 21 residues in the CDR3. This chain's CDR3 is CASSEAQGLDTSGRFMIEQFF. DNA of the CDR3: TGTGCCAGCAGTGAAGCACAGGGGCTCGATACTAGCGGGAGGTTTATGATTGAGCAGTTCTTC.

This chain links TRBV18 with TRBJ1-1, with a possible D match to TRBD1 (5 bases). This CDR3 contains 16 residues. Germline assignment: CDR1 KGHSH and CDR2 LQKENI. V was shortened by 2 bases and J by 6 bases, with 19 bases between the two germline ends. This CDR3 is CASSPIIGTGTAEAFF. CDR3 in DNA: TGTGCCAGCTCACCAATAATAGGGACGGGAACGGCTGAAGCTTTCTTT.

A word on this clonotype: A junction boundary mismatches the germline segment, possibly from a read error. The gene calls are TRBV7-8 and TRBJ2-6; D assignment may be TRBD1 or TRBD2 (5 bases each). The CDR3 sequence is 18 residues long. In germline, CDR1 is SGHVS, CDR2 FQNEAQ. The chain's CDR3 is CASSLPGPDLSGADVLTF. CDR3 nucleotide sequence: TGTGCCAGCAGTTTACCGGGACCAGATTTGTCTGGGGCCGACGTCCTGACTTTC.

Remarks on this clonotype: With a much larger clone just one base away, this may be a read error. The chain recombines TRBV6-1 with TRBJ2-1; TRBD2 aligns across 7 bases. Per the germline V gene, CDR1 is MNHNS and CDR2 is SASEGT. The CDR3 contains 14 residues. The CDR3, as DNA: TGTGCCAGCAGTACTAGCGATCCCTACAATGGGCAGTTCTTC. This encodes CASSTSDPYNGQFF.

About this clonotype itself: Since a much larger clone is just one base distant, this may be a read error. This sequence joins TRBV6-5 and TRBJ2-1; D perhaps matches TRBD2 (5 bases). This CDR3 spans 14 amino acids. The germline V gene encodes CDR1 MNHEY and CDR2 SVGAGI. CDR3 in DNA: TGTGCCAGCACCATCGGACCTCGGGGAAATGAGCGGTTCTTC. Translating gives CASTIGPRGNERFF.

The chain is built from TRBV15 and TRBJ2-2, with 9 bases aligning to TRBD1. J was trimmed by 4 bases and V by 1 base; bases with no gene match: 10. The CDR3 sequence is 18 residues long. Germline V gives CDR1 LNHNV, CDR2 YYDKDF (reference sequence). The CDR3 nucleotides read TGTGCCACCAGCAGAGTACGGCGGACAGGGGTTCGCACCGGGGAGCTGTTTTTT. It is translated as CATSRVRRTGVRTGELFF.